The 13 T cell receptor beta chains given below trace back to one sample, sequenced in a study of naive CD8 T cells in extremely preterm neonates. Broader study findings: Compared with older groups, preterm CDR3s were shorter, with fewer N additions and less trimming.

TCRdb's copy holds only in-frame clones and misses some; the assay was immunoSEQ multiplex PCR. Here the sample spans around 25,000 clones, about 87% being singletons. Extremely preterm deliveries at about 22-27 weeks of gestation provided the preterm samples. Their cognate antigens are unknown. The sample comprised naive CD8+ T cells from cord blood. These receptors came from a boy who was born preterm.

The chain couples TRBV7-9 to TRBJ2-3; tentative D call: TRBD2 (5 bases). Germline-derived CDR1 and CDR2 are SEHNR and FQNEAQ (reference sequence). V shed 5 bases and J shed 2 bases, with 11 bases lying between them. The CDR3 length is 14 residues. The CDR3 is CASSEDFSTDTQYF. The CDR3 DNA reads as TGTGCCAGCAGCGAGGACTTCTCCACAGATACGCAGTATTTT.

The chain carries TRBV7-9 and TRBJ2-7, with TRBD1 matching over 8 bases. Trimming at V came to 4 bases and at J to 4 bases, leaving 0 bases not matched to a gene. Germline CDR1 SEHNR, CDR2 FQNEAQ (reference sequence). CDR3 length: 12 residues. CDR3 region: CASSWTGYEQYF. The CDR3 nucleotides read TGTGCCAGCAGCTGGACAGGGTACGAGCAGTACTTC.

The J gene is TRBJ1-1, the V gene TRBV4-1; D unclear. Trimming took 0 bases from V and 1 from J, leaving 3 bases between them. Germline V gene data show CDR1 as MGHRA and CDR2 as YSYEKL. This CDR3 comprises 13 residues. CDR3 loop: CASSQDGNTEAFF. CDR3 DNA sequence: TGCGCCAGCAGCCAAGATGGGAACACTGAAGCTTTCTTT.

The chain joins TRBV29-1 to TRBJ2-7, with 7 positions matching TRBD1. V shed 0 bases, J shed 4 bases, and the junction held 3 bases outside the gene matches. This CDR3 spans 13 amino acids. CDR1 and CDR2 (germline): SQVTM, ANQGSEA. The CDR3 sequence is CSVEDQGVYEQYF. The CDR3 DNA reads TGCAGCGTTGAAGATCAGGGGGTTTACGAGCAGTACTTC.

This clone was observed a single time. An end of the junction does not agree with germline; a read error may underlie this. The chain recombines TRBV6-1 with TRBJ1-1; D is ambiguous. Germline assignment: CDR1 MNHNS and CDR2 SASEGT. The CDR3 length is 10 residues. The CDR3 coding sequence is TGTGCCAGGATGAACACTGAAGTTTTCTTT. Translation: CARMNTEVFF.

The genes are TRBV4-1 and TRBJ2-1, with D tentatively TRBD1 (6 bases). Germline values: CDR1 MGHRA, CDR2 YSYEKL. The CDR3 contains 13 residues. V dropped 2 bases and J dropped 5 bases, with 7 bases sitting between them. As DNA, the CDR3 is TGCGCCAGCAGCCAACAGGGGCACAATGAGCAGTTCTTC. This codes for CASSQQGHNEQFF.

CDR3 coding DNA: TGTGCCAGCAGCTTAACAGGGGATGAGCAGTTCTTC. Translated, it gives CASSLTGDEQFF. The rearrangement uses TRBV7-3 and TRBJ2-1; D may be TRBD1 (5 bases). Germline loops: CDR1 SGHTA, CDR2 FQGTGA. This CDR3 spans 12 amino acids. Deletions cut 0 bases from V and 8 bases from J, with 5 bases between.

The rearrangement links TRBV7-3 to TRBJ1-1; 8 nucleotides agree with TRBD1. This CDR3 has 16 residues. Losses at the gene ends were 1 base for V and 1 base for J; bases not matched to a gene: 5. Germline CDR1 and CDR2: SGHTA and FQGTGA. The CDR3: CASSLSSGTGNTEAFF. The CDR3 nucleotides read TGTGCCAGCAGCTTAAGTTCCGGGACAGGGAACACTGAAGCTTTCTTT.

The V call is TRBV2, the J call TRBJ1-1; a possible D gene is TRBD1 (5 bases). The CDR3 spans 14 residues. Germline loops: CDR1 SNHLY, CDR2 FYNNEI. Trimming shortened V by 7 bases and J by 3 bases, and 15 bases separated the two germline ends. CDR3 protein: CASTSLGEYTEAFF. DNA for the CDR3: TGTGCCAGCACCTCTCTGGGGGAGTACACTGAAGCTTTCTTT.

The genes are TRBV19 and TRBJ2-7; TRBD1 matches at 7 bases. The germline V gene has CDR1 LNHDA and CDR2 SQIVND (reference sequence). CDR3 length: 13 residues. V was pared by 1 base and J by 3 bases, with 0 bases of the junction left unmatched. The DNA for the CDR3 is TGTGCCAGTAGTATAGGACAGGGCTACGAGCAGTACTTC. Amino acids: CASSIGQGYEQYF.

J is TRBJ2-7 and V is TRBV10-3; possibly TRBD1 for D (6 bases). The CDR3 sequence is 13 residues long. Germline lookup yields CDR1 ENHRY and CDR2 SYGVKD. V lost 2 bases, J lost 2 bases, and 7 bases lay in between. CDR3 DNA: TGTGCCATCAGTGAGGGGGACACCTACGAGCAGTACTTC. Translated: CAISEGDTYEQYF.

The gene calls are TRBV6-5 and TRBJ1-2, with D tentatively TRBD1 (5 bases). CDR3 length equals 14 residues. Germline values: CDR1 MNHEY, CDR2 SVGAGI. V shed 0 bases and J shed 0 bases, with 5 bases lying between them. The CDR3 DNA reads TGTGCCAGCAGTTACTCAGGGGCTAACTATGGCTACACCTTC. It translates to CASSYSGANYGYTF.

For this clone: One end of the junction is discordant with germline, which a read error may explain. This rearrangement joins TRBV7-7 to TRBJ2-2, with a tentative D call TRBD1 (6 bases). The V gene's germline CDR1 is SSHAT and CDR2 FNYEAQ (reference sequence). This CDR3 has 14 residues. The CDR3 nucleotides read TGTGCTAGCAGCTTGAGAGGGGGCACCGGGGAGCTGTTTTTT. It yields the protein CASSLRGGTGELFF. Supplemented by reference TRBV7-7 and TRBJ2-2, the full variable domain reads GAGVSQSPRYKVTKRGQDVTLRCDPISSHATLYWYQQALGQGPEFLTYFNYEAQPDKSGLPSDRFSAERPEGSISTLTIQRTEQRDSAMYRCASSLRGGTGELFFGEGSRLTVL.